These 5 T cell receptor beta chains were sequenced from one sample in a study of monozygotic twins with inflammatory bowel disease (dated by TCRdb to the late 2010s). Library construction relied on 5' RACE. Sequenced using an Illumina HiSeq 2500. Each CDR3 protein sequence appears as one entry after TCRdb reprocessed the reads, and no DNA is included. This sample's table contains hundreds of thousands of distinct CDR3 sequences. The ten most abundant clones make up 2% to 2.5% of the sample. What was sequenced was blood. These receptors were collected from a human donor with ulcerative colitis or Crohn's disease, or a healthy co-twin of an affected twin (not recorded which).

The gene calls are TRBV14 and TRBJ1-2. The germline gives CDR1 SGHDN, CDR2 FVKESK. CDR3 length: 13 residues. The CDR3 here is CASSPGVAYGYTF.

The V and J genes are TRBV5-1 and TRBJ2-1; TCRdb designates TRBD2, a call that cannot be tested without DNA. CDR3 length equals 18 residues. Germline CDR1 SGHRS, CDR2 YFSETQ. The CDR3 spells CASSLGLAGAGGLNEQFF.

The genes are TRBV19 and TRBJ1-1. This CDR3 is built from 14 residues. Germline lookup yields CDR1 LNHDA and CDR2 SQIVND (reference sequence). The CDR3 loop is CASSIGRENTEAFF.

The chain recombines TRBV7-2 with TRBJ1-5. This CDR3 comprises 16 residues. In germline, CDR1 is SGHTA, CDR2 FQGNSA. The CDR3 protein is CASSLAGPSSNQPQHF.

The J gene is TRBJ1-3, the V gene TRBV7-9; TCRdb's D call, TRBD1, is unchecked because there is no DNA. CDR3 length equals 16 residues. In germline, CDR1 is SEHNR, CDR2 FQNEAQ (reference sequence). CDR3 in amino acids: CASSPRGISSGNTIYF.